The 26 T cell receptor beta chains reported below all come from one sample, sequenced in a study of cytomegalovirus exposure and HLA in healthy donors. With 60 Vbeta and 13 Jbeta primers, the PCR was carried out. Sequencing was performed with immunoSEQ multiplex PCR; in TCRdb, only in-frame clones are kept and a portion is missing. Of just over 200,000 clones listed, approximately 85% are singletons. The specimen sequenced was PBMCs. These receptors were taken from a woman aged 35 to 49 in good health and CMV-seronegative.

V usage is TRBV19 and J usage is TRBJ2-3; 8 bases fit TRBD2. CDR1 and CDR2 from the germline V gene are LNHDA and SQIVND (reference sequence). V dropped 5 bases and J dropped 2; count of bases not matched to a gene: 6. The CDR3 spans 15 residues. The CDR3 protein is CASSDEREPTDTQYF. The CDR3 nucleotides are TGTGCCAGTAGTGACGAGCGGGAGCCCACAGATACGCAGTATTTT. The complete variable domain, with remaining parts taken from reference TRBV19 and TRBJ2-3, reads DGGITQSPKYLFRKEGQNVTLSCEQNLNHDAMYWYRQDPGQGLRLIYYSQIVNDFQKGDIAEGYSVSREKKESFPLTVTSAQKNPTAFYLCASSDEREPTDTQYFGPGTRLTVL.

The genes are TRBV7-9 and TRBJ1-4; no reliable D call. There are 14 residues in the CDR3. V gave up 6 bases and J gave up 8 bases, with 16 bases separating them. The germline V gene has CDR1 SEHNR and CDR2 FQNEAQ (reference sequence). CDR3 sequence: CASSSGNYGEKLFF. The DNA of the CDR3 is TGTGCCAGCAGTTCCGGCAATTACGGGGAAAAACTGTTTTTT.

Here the CDR3 DNA reads TGCGCCAGCAGTGACTACGGACTAGCTGCGCCCTACGAGCAGTACTTC. Protein product: CASSDYGLAAPYEQYF. This chain uses TRBV10-1 with TRBJ2-7; 8 positions match TRBD2. The CDR3 runs to 16 residues. V dropped 3 bases and J dropped 2; count of bases not matched to a gene: 9. Germline lookup yields CDR1 WNHNN and CDR2 SYGVQD (reference sequence).

The chain combines TRBV27 with TRBJ2-6; unclear D gene. The V gene lost 7 bases and the J gene lost 0 bases, with 16 bases spanning the gap. Per germline, CDR1 MNHEY and CDR2 SMNVEV (reference sequence). The CDR3 extends over 17 amino acids. Here the CDR3 reads CASTSYGASSGANVLTF. For the CDR3, the DNA is TGTGCCAGCACCTCATACGGAGCGAGCTCTGGGGCCAACGTCCTGACTTTC.

This clone was detected once. The chain couples TRBV29-1 to TRBJ1-3; 7 bases fit TRBD1. Trimming at V came to 3 bases and at J to 1 base, leaving 6 bases not matched to a gene. The germline CDR1 and CDR2 sequences are SQVTM and ANQGSEA. CDR3 length: 15 residues. CDR3 nucleotide sequence: TGCAGCGTTGAGGGTACAGGGGAATCTGGAAACACCATATATTTT. This codes for CSVEGTGESGNTIYF.

V is TRBV28 and J is TRBJ1-1; no clear D gene. The CDR3 is 12 residues long. Trimming stripped 2 bases from V and 8 bases from J, with 9 bases between. Germline V gene sequence: CDR1 MDHEN, CDR2 SYDVKM. The CDR3 bases are TGTGCCAGCAGTTTAAACATTGGCGAAGCTTTCTTT. Translation: CASSLNIGEAFF.

A remark on this clone: Within the sample, other DNA sequences also encode this same CDR3. The V call is TRBV30, the J call TRBJ2-7; 7 nucleotides line up with TRBD2. The germline V gene encodes CDR1 GTSNPN and CDR2 SVGIG (reference sequence). Trimming cost V 4 bases and J 2 bases; bases outside gene matches: 2. The CDR3 is made up of 12 amino acids. The CDR3 bases are TGTGCCTGGACTAGCGGTACCTACGAGCAGTACTTC. Protein: CAWTSGTYEQYF.

This chain connects TRBV7-8 to TRBJ1-1; TRBD1 agrees at 9 bases. Germline V gives CDR1 SGHVS, CDR2 FQNEAQ. V shed 5 bases and J 11 bases; nucleotides not matched to a gene: 15. This CDR3 has 15 amino acids. CDR3 region: CASSTGTGSLRRAFF. CDR3 nucleotides: TGTGCCAGCAGCACCGGGACAGGGTCCTTGCGAAGGGCTTTCTTT.

The CDR3 here is CASTPVLSTDTQYF. As DNA, the CDR3 is TGCGCCAGCACCCCAGTGCTGAGCACAGATACGCAGTATTTT. J is TRBJ2-3 and V is TRBV5-1; D is unclear. V lost 6 bases and J 0 bases, leaving 11 bases between the germline ends. This CDR3 contains 14 residues. CDR1 and CDR2 from the germline V gene are SGHRS and YFSETQ.

The gene calls are TRBV28 and TRBJ2-2, with 7 positions matching TRBD1. Germline V gene lookup returns CDR1 MDHEN and CDR2 SYDVKM. V gave up 8 bases and J gave up 4 bases; unmatched junction bases: 7. This CDR3 spans 14 amino acids. The CDR3 DNA follows: TGTGCCAGCGGCAGGGGGTTGCTCACCGGGGAGCTGTTTTTT. As protein: CASGRGLLTGELFF.

V and J are TRBV30 and TRBJ1-1, with a weak D call TRBD1 (5 bases). This CDR3 comprises 12 residues. Per germline, CDR1 GTSNPN and CDR2 SVGIG (reference sequence). CDR3 protein: CGVRGSGTEAFF. The CDR3 coding sequence is TGTGGTGTAAGGGGTTCCGGCACTGAAGCTTTCTTT.

The chain is built from TRBV7-9 and TRBJ2-3; TRBD2 is a possible D gene (5 bases). Trimming stripped 8 bases from V and 3 bases from J, with 18 bases between. Germline-derived CDR1 and CDR2 are SEHNR and FQNEAQ (reference sequence). The CDR3 has 15 amino acids. This chain's CDR3 is CASGRTQRGTDTQYF. Written as DNA, the CDR3 is TGTGCCAGCGGCCGAACGCAAAGAGGGACAGATACGCAGTATTTT.

The rearrangement uses TRBV11-3 and TRBJ2-2; TRBD2 matches 9 bases. CDR3 length: 17 residues. Germline V CDR1 and CDR2: SGHNT, YENEEA. V lost 5 bases, J lost 4 bases, and 11 bases stayed unmatched. CDR3 sequence reads: CASSIRRVAGATGELFF. The DNA for the CDR3 is TGTGCCAGCAGCATCCGGAGGGTAGCGGGAGCCACCGGGGAGCTGTTTTTT.

The chain recombines TRBV19 with TRBJ2-7; D uncertain. CDR1 is LNHDA and CDR2 is SQIVND in the germline V gene (reference sequence). V was trimmed by 1 base and J by 5 bases, leaving 15 bases between them. The CDR3 loop spans 15 amino acids. The CDR3 protein is CASSIVVTSSDEQYF. CDR3 in DNA: TGTGCCAGTAGTATAGTGGTTACGTCTTCGGACGAGCAGTACTTC. Using reference TRBV19 and TRBJ2-7 for the parts outside the CDR3, the full variable domain is DGGITQSPKYLFRKEGQNVTLSCEQNLNHDAMYWYRQDPGQGLRLIYYSQIVNDFQKGDIAEGYSVSREKKESFPLTVTSAQKNPTAFYLCASSIVVTSSDEQYFGPGTRLTVT.

V and J are TRBV5-4 and TRBJ1-2; D is unclear. Trimming removed 0 bases at V and 0 bases at J, with 9 bases between. In germline, CDR1 is SGHNT, CDR2 YYREEE (reference sequence). This CDR3 has 15 residues. CDR3 protein: CASSLAGITNYGYTF. The CDR3 DNA sequence: TGTGCCAGCAGCTTGGCCGGGATAACTAACTATGGCTACACCTTC.

This chain joins TRBV2 and TRBJ1-3; D is perhaps TRBD1 (6 bases). Germline CDR1 SNHLY, CDR2 FYNNEI. CDR3 length: 15 residues. The V end was cut by 7 bases, the J end by 0 bases, with 13 bases between. CDR3: CASKWDTSSGNTIYF. In DNA form, the CDR3 reads TGTGCCAGCAAATGGGACACCTCCTCTGGAAACACCATATATTTT.

V is TRBV5-4 and J is TRBJ2-1; the match to TRBD2 covers 9 bases. After removal of 0 bases from V and 4 bases from J, the junction contained 2 bases not matched to a gene. Germline V gene sequence: CDR1 SGHNT, CDR2 YYREEE (reference sequence). This CDR3 has 15 residues. For the CDR3, the DNA is TGTGCCAGCAGCTTGGGACTAGCGGAGTACAATGAGCAGTTCTTC. Its translation: CASSLGLAEYNEQFF.

This rearrangement joins TRBV7-2 to TRBJ2-5, with D hard to call. V was trimmed by 5 bases and J by 6 bases, leaving 22 bases between them. The V gene's germline CDR1 is SGHTA and CDR2 FQGNSA. The CDR3 consists of 16 residues. Written as DNA, the CDR3 is TGTGCCAGCAGCCTTATCCTTAGCAACACGATTAAGACCCAGTACTTC. Encoded protein: CASSLILSNTIKTQYF.

The chain has TRBV19 and TRBJ2-7, with D unclear. V lost 0 bases to trimming and J lost 3 bases, with 9 bases between them. CDR1 LNHDA and CDR2 SQIVND come from the germline V gene (reference sequence). This CDR3 contains 14 residues. CDR3 amino acids: CASSIELGSYEQYF. The CDR3 region has the DNA TGTGCCAGTAGTATAGAACTGGGCAGCTACGAGCAGTACTTC.

This sequence joins TRBV7-2 and TRBJ2-7; D gene uncertain. The CDR3 spans 14 residues. V was clipped by 1 base and J by 1 base, with 8 bases between them. Germline V gene sequence: CDR1 SGHTA, CDR2 FQGNSA. The CDR3 sequence: CASSLETSSYEQYF. CDR3 coding DNA: TGTGCCAGCAGCTTAGAAACTTCATCCTACGAGCAGTACTTC. The whole variable domain, filled in from reference TRBV7-2 and TRBJ2-7, reads GAGVSQSPSNKVTEKGKDVELRCDPISGHTALYWYRQSLGQGLEFLIYFQGNSAPDKSGLPSDRFSAERTGGSVSTLTIQRTQQEDSAVYLCASSLETSSYEQYFGPGTRLTVT.

The V gene is TRBV28, the J gene TRBJ2-7, with 10 bases that match TRBD1. Trimming removed 4 bases from V and 6 bases from J; junction bases left unmatched: 9. Germline CDR1 is MDHEN and CDR2 is SYDVKM. There are 15 residues in the CDR3. CDR3 in DNA: TGTGCCAGCAGTTCGCCCGGGACAGGGGTCTCCGAGCAGTACTTC. This codes for CASSSPGTGVSEQYF.

The chain recombines TRBV4-1 with TRBJ2-7, with TRBD1 matching over 9 bases. The CDR3 is 15 amino acids. V lost 2 bases to trimming and J lost 1 base; unmatched junction nucleotides: 3. Germline V lookup: CDR1 MGHRA, CDR2 YSYEKL. CDR3 loop: CASSQSGTGSYEQYF. The CDR3 DNA sequence: TGCGCCAGCAGCCAATCCGGGACAGGGTCCTACGAGCAGTACTTC.

This chain joins TRBV7-7 and TRBJ2-3; D is unclear. CDR3 length: 14 residues. Germline-derived CDR1 and CDR2 are SSHAT and FNYEAQ (reference sequence). V was pared by 5 bases and J by 4 bases, with 13 bases between. This CDR3 reads CASSTTYLADTQYF. In DNA, the CDR3 is TGTGCCAGCAGCACCACCTATCTCGCAGATACGCAGTATTTT. The whole variable domain, filled in from reference TRBV7-7 and TRBJ2-3, reads GAGVSQSPRYKVTKRGQDVTLRCDPISSHATLYWYQQALGQGPEFLTYFNYEAQPDKSGLPSDRFSAERPEGSISTLTIQRTEQRDSAMYRCASSTTYLADTQYFGPGTRLTVL.

V gene TRBV11-3 combines with J gene TRBJ2-1; 7 bases align to TRBD2. The CDR3 length is 14 residues. The V gene end was trimmed by 5 bases and the J gene end by 9 bases; junction bases not matched to a gene: 10. Looked up from germline, CDR1 is SGHNT and CDR2 is YENEEA. CDR3 DNA sequence: TGTGCCAGCAGCCAAGGGCGGCGGGAGAGTGAGCAGTTCTTC. Protein product: CASSQGRRESEQFF.

CDR3 amino acids: CASSSGATNEKLFF. The CDR3 DNA follows: TGTGCCAGCAGTTCAGGTGCCACTAATGAAAAACTGTTTTTT. The chain uses TRBV28 and TRBJ1-4; D ambiguous. Germline V CDR1 and CDR2: MDHEN, SYDVKM. The CDR3 runs 14 residues. V lost 4 bases and J lost 2, with 8 bases in between.

This clone came up a few times. The chain is built from TRBV30 and TRBJ1-3; no firm D call. V was pared by 7 bases and J by 0 bases, with 10 bases between. The CDR3 extends over 13 amino acids. Germline lookup yields CDR1 GTSNPN and CDR2 SVGIG (reference sequence). The CDR3 region is CASQDSSGNTIYF. In nucleotides, the CDR3 is TGTGCCTCCCAGGATAGCTCTGGAAACACCATATATTTT.